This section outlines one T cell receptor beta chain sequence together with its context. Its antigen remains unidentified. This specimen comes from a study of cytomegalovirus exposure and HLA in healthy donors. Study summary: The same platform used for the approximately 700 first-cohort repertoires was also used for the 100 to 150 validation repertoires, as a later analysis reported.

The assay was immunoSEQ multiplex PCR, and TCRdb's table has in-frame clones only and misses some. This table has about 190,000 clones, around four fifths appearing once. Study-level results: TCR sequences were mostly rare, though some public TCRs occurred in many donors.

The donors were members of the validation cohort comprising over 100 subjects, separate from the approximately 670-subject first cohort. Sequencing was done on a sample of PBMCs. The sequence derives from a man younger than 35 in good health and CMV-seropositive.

The CDR3 DNA follows: TGTGCCAGCAGCTCCTCGCGGTACGAGCAGTACTTC. Translating gives CASSSSRYEQYF. The rearrangement links TRBV7-2 to TRBJ2-7; D not certain. There are 12 residues in the CDR3. V was pared by 4 bases and J by 4 bases, with 8 bases between. Per the germline V gene, CDR1 is SGHTA and CDR2 is FQGNSA.